This T cell receptor (beta chain) was observed in a study of post-analysis software for immune sequencing data (dated by TCRdb to the mid-2010s). At the level of the whole study: Disease courses on record covered relapsing-remitting, secondary progressive and progressive-relapsing multiple sclerosis, though some patients had no subtype annotation. The patient repertoires were set against under 12 previously published healthy control repertoires from donors whose ages ranged from roughly 6 to 25 years. A subset of samples was prepared in parallel using single-end sample barcoding, then pooled and co-amplified after Illumina adapter ligation. Broad study findings and their caveats: When samples were clustered directly using the F measure, samples prepared in the same batch co-clustered strongly, which prompted a batch-effect correction. Normalized Chao1 diversity was significantly lower in multiple sclerosis patients than controls, suggesting substantial peripheral T-cell clonal expansion. The multiple sclerosis patient group was slightly younger than the control group. Four or five TRBV segments, including TRBV5-6, TRBV5-1 and TRBV20-1, were significantly more frequent in patients than controls.

A remark on this clonotype: Its antigen is currently not known. No base-level quality is on record; no much larger clone is a single base apart.

Based on the germline V gene (reference sequence), the CDR1 and CDR2 sequences are DFQATT and SNEGSKA. The CDR3, from cysteine to phenylalanine, totals 12 residues. The retained sequence is limited to the CDR3, 36 bases, with the frame set at the first base. A distance of 11 bases separates the germline ends of V and J, which lose 1 base and 7 bases respectively. Receptor libraries were prepared by PCR. For sequencing, an Illumina HiSeq 2500 was employed. To reduce PCR and sequencing biases, unique molecular identifiers were built into the TCR beta cDNA libraries. Per 1 to 10 million input T cells, 500,000 or so cDNA molecules were obtained, such that each molecule approximated one T cell. The same protocol used for the earlier healthy control dataset was applied to prepare and sequence the patient libraries. Within a given batch, samples were prepared together, multiplexed and sequenced on the same HiSeq lane. The authors processed their data as follows. MIGEC handled the raw barcoded reads, throwing out single-read molecular identifier groups before consensus assembly and CDR3 extraction. VDJtools was used for post-analysis of the clonotype tables, with diversity normalized by down-sampling every dataset to the smallest sample size. Repertoire overlap clustering matched CDR3 amino acid but not nucleotide sequences to correct batch-related cross-sample contamination. TCRdb trimmed the raw reads at Q25, called clones with MiXCR and kept productive beta chains. A single entry per CDR3 protein holds the most common genes and DNA from its merged rows. The V and J calls come from TCRdb's annotation, not from the publication. Here the sample has about 770,000 distinct CDR3 sequences; approximately 44% occur a single time. 4.9% of the sample goes to the ten largest clones.

To demonstrate the VDJtools post-analysis software, TCR beta repertoires were profiled from the peripheral blood of about 14 young patients with multiple sclerosis. The patients with multiple sclerosis were children and adolescents between about 6 and 17 years of age. This clonotype was sampled from a girl aged 10 to 17 with multiple sclerosis. Sequenced sample: blood. Rearrangement joined TRBV20-1 to TRBJ2-7; tentative D gene TRBD2, with 5 bases matching. CDR3 protein: CSARVGREEQYF. The DNA reads TGCAGTGCTAGAGTCGGCCGGGAAGAGCAGTACTTC.